This T cell receptor beta chain emerged from a study of cytomegalovirus exposure and HLA in healthy donors. Study-wide context: From HLA-typed donors, an early data release held approximately 85 million unique TCRs.

60 Vbeta and 13 Jbeta primers were used in PCR. Sequenced by immunoSEQ multiplex PCR; TCRdb stores in-frame clones only, minus some. Of more than 150,000 clones listed, less than 85% are singletons. Trimming shortened V by 5 bases and J by 3 bases, and 13 bases separated the two germline ends. The CDR3 runs 14 residues. Per germline, CDR1 SGHNT and CDR2 YENEEA. Sequenced: PBMCs. The clonotype comes from a girl aged 10 to 17 in good health and CMV-seropositive. The chain links TRBV11-3 to TRBJ2-5; TRBD1 is a possible D gene (8 bases). Here the CDR3 DNA reads TGTGCCAGCAGCGGAACAGGGGGGGAAGAGACCCAGTACTTC. As protein: CASSGTGGEETQYF.